A selection of T cell receptor beta chains follows, all from one sample in a study of a mutant IDH1 vaccine in newly diagnosed glioma. Assay: immunoSEQ multiplex PCR; the TCRdb copy retains only in-frame clones and omits some. The sample has about 68,000 clones, around 74% seen once. The sample in question was PBMCs, obtained from a glioma patient treated with radiotherapy, temozolomide or both. The receptors here all came from a man aged 45-60 years with glioma. CDR3s include the opening cysteine and the closing phenylalanine or tryptophan. The D gene is left open where the match is weak. A row's size may be missing; if present it is once, few, many or a size class.

v_gene: TRBV29-1; d_gene: TRBD1; abundance: -; len: 14; j_gene: TRBJ1-2; CDR3aa: CSVDPRGLNYGYTF; CDR3nt: TGCAGCGTTGACCCCAGGGGGCTTAACTATGGCTACACCTTC
v_gene: TRBV18; d_gene: -; abundance: -; len: 15; j_gene: TRBJ1-5; CDR3aa: CASSPQITDNQPQHF; CDR3nt: TGTGCCAGCTCACCACAAATCACAGACAATCAGCCCCAGCATTTT
v_gene: TRBV6-1; d_gene: -; abundance: -; len: 13; j_gene: TRBJ1-5; CDR3aa: CASSEGGPQPQHF; CDR3nt: TGTGCCAGCAGTGAGGGAGGACCCCAGCCCCAGCATTTT
v_gene: TRBV19; d_gene: -; abundance: -; len: 13; j_gene: TRBJ1-4; CDR3aa: CATQTAGGEKLFF; CDR3nt: TGTGCCACCCAGACAGCAGGCGGTGAAAAACTGTTTTTT
v_gene: TRBV4-3; d_gene: -; abundance: -; len: 15; j_gene: TRBJ2-3; CDR3aa: CASSQEGQRTDTQYF; CDR3nt: TGCGCCAGCAGCCAAGAAGGACAGAGAACAGATACGCAGTATTTT
v_gene: TRBV6-6; d_gene: -; abundance: -; len: 14; j_gene: TRBJ1-3; CDR3aa: CASRFQGPGNTIYF; CDR3nt: TGTGCCAGCAGATTCCAGGGCCCTGGAAACACCATATATTTT
v_gene: TRBV5-8; d_gene: -; abundance: -; len: 12; j_gene: TRBJ1-1; CDR3aa: CASSPGNTEAFF; CDR3nt: TGTGCCAGCAGCCCCGGGAACACTGAAGCTTTCTTT
v_gene: TRBV7-8; d_gene: -; abundance: -; len: 14; j_gene: TRBJ1-1; CDR3aa: CASSSTEVGTEAFF; CDR3nt: TGTGCCAGCAGCTCGACGGAGGTCGGCACTGAAGCTTTCTTT
v_gene: TRBV14; d_gene: -; abundance: -; len: 15; j_gene: TRBJ1-1; CDR3aa: CASSQGEGVDTEAFF; CDR3nt: TGTGCCAGCAGCCAAGGGGAGGGAGTGGACACTGAAGCTTTCTTT
v_gene: TRBV18; d_gene: TRBD1; abundance: -; len: 16; j_gene: TRBJ1-2; CDR3aa: CASSPLHGQGVVGYTF; CDR3nt: TGTGCCAGCTCACCACTCCACGGACAGGGAGTTGTTGGCTACACCTTC
v_gene: TRBV6-1; d_gene: -; abundance: once; len: 15; j_gene: TRBJ1-4; CDR3aa: CASSSPGRAYEKLFF; CDR3nt: TGTGCCAGCAGTTCCCCGGGCAGGGCATATGAAAAACTGTTTTTT
v_gene: TRBV27; d_gene: -; abundance: -; len: 15; j_gene: TRBJ2-6; CDR3aa: CASSSLAAGANVLTF; CDR3nt: TGTGCCAGCAGTTCCCTAGCAGCTGGGGCCAACGTCCTGACTTTC
v_gene: TRBV7-9; d_gene: -; abundance: once; len: 16; j_gene: TRBJ2-1; CDR3aa: CASSLVEGIFDNEQFF; CDR3nt: TGTGCCAGCAGCTTAGTCGAGGGGATCTTCGACAATGAGCAGTTCTTC
v_gene: TRBV6-5; d_gene: -; abundance: -; len: 14; j_gene: TRBJ1-5; CDR3aa: CASRLGPANQPQHF; CDR3nt: TGTGCCAGCAGACTGGGCCCGGCCAATCAGCCCCAGCATTTT
v_gene: TRBV9; d_gene: -; abundance: -; len: 15; j_gene: TRBJ1-4; CDR3aa: CASSVTDSFNEKLFF; CDR3nt: TGTGCCAGCAGCGTAACCGACAGTTTTAATGAAAAACTGTTTTTT
v_gene: TRBV9; d_gene: -; abundance: -; len: 14; j_gene: TRBJ1-1; CDR3aa: CASSFGTLNTEAFF; CDR3nt: TGTGCCAGCAGCTTCGGGACACTAAACACTGAAGCTTTCTTT
v_gene: TRBV30; d_gene: TRBD1; abundance: -; len: 13; j_gene: TRBJ1-3; CDR3aa: CARGTVSGNTIYF; CDR3nt: TGTGCCCGCGGGACAGTTTCTGGAAACACCATATATTTT
v_gene: TRBV5-4; d_gene: TRBD2; abundance: -; len: 16; j_gene: TRBJ2-7; CDR3aa: CASSLYLAGGANEQYF; CDR3nt: TGTGCCAGCAGCTTGTACCTAGCGGGGGGGGCCAACGAGCAGTACTTC
v_gene: TRBV5-5; d_gene: -; abundance: few; len: 15; j_gene: TRBJ1-6; CDR3aa: CASSREGLYNSPLHF; CDR3nt: TGTGCCAGCAGCCGGGAGGGCCTCTATAATTCACCCCTCCACTTT
v_gene: TRBV5-1; d_gene: TRBD2; abundance: -; len: 13; j_gene: TRBJ2-1; CDR3aa: CASSPYPGGEQFF; CDR3nt: TGCGCCAGCAGCCCCTATCCGGGAGGCGAGCAGTTCTTC
v_gene: TRBV18; d_gene: TRBD1; abundance: -; len: 14; j_gene: TRBJ2-7; CDR3aa: CASSPLTGGREQYF; CDR3nt: TGTGCCAGCTCACCCCTGACAGGGGGGAGGGAGCAGTACTTC
v_gene: TRBV9; d_gene: -; abundance: few; len: 14; j_gene: TRBJ1-5; CDR3aa: CASSVDGSNQPQHF; CDR3nt: TGTGCCAGCAGCGTAGACGGGAGCAATCAGCCCCAGCATTTT
v_gene: TRBV7-2; d_gene: TRBD1; abundance: -; len: 14; j_gene: TRBJ1-1; CDR3aa: CASSLGTGLSEAFF; CDR3nt: TGTGCCAGCAGCTTAGGGACAGGGCTGTCTGAAGCTTTCTTT
v_gene: TRBV30; d_gene: -; abundance: -; len: 14; j_gene: TRBJ2-1; CDR3aa: CAWSRRGLYNEQFF; CDR3nt: TGTGCCTGGAGTCGGAGGGGCCTCTACAATGAGCAGTTCTTC
v_gene: TRBV5-4; d_gene: -; abundance: -; len: 14; j_gene: TRBJ1-2; CDR3aa: CASSLDWGGYGYTF; CDR3nt: TGTGCCAGCAGCTTGGATTGGGGAGGGTATGGCTACACCTTC
v_gene: TRBV19; d_gene: -; abundance: few; len: 14; j_gene: TRBJ1-1; CDR3aa: CASSIDLGMTEAFF; CDR3nt: TGTGCCAGTAGTATAGATCTGGGGATGACTGAAGCTTTCTTT
v_gene: TRBV19; d_gene: -; abundance: -; len: 16; j_gene: TRBJ2-6; CDR3aa: CASRTGSTSGANVLTF; CDR3nt: TGTGCCAGTAGAACAGGATCCACCTCTGGGGCCAACGTCCTGACTTTC
v_gene: TRBV25-1; d_gene: TRBD2; abundance: -; len: 15; j_gene: TRBJ2-7; CDR3aa: CASSEGSGVSYEQYF; CDR3nt: TGTGCCAGCAGTGAAGGAAGCGGGGTCTCCTACGAGCAGTACTTC
v_gene: TRBV7-2; d_gene: -; abundance: -; len: 16; j_gene: TRBJ2-7; CDR3aa: CASSYPSGNLDYEQYF; CDR3nt: TGTGCCAGCAGCTACCCGTCAGGGAATCTAGACTACGAGCAGTACTTC